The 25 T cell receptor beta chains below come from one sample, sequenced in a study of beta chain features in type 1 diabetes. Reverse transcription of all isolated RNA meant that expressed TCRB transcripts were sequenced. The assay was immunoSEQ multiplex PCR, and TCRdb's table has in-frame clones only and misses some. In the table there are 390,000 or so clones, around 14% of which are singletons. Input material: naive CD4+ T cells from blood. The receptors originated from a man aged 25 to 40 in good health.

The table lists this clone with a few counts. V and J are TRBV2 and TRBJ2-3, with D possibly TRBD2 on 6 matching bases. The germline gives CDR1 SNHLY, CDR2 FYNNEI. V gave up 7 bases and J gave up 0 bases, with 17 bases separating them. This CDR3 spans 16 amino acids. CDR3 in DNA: TGTGCCAGCACCCCGGGGATTAGCGGCAGCACAGATACGCAGTATTTT. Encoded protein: CASTPGISGSTDTQYF.

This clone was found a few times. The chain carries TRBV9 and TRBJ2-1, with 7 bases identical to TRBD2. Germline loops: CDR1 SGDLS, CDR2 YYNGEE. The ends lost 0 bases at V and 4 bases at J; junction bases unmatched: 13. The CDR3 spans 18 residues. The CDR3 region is CASSVATRGSSGYNEQFF. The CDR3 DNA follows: TGTGCCAGCAGCGTAGCGACCCGAGGGTCTAGCGGATACAATGAGCAGTTCTTC.

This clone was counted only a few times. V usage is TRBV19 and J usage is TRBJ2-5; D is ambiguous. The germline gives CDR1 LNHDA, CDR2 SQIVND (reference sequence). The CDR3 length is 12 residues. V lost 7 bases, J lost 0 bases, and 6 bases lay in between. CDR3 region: CASNSNQETQYF. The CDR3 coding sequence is TGTGCCAGTAATTCCAACCAAGAGACCCAGTACTTC.

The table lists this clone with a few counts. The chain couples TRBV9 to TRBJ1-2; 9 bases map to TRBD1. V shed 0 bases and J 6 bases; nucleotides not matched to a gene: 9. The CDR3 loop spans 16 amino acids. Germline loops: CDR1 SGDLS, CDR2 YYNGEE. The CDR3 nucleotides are TGTGCCAGCAGCGTAGGAGCCGGGACAGGGAGCCATGGCTACACCTTC. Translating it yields CASSVGAGTGSHGYTF.

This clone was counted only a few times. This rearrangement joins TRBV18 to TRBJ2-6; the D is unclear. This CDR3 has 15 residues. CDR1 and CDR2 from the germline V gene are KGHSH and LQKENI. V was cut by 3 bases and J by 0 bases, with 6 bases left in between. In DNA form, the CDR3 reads TGTGCCAGCTCACCTTCGAGCTCTGGGGCCAACGTCCTGACTTTC. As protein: CASSPSSSGANVLTF.

CDR3 nucleotide sequence: TGTGCCAGCAGCTTATCATCGGGGGCTGACATTCAGTACTTC. Amino acid sequence: CASSLSSGADIQYF. The genes are TRBV7-8 and TRBJ2-4; D assignment may be TRBD1 or TRBD2 (6 bases each). Germline lookup yields CDR1 SGHVS and CDR2 FQNEAQ. This CDR3 spans 14 amino acids. V was pared by 2 bases and J by 8 bases, with 13 bases between.

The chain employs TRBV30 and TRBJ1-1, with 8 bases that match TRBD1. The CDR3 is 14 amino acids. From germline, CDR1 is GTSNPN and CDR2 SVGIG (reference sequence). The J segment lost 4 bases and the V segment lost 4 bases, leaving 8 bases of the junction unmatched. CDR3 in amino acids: CAWKTGVSVTEAFF. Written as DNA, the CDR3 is TGTGCCTGGAAGACAGGGGTGAGCGTCACTGAAGCTTTCTTT. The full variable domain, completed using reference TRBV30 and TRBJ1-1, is SQTIHQWPATLVQPVGSPLSLECTVEGTSNPNLYWYRQAAGRGLQLLFYSVGIGQISSEVPQNLSASRPQDRQFILSSKKLLLSDSGFYLCAWKTGVSVTEAFFGQGTRLTVV.

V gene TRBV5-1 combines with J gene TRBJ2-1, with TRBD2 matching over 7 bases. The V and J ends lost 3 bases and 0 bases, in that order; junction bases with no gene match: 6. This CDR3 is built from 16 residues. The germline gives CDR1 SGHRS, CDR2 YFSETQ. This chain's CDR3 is CASSWERGYSYNEQFF. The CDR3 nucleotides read TGCGCCAGCAGCTGGGAGCGGGGCTACTCCTACAATGAGCAGTTCTTC.

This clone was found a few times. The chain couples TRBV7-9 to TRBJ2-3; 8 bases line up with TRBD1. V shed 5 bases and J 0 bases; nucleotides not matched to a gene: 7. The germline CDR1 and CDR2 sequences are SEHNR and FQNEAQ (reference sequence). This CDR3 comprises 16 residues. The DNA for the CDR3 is TGTGCCAGCAGCCAGGGGACAGGCACTAGCACAGATACGCAGTATTTT. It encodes CASSQGTGTSTDTQYF.

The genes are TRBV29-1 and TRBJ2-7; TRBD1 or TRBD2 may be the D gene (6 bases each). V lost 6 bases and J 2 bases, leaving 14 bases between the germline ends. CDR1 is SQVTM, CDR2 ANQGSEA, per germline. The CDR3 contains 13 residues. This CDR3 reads CSVLVGGTYEQYF. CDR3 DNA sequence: TGCAGCGTCCTAGTGGGGGGCACCTACGAGCAGTACTTC.

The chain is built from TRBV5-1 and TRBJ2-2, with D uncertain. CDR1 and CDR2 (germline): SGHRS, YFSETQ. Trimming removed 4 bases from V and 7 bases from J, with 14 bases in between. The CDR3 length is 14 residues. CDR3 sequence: CASSPRSLDGELFF. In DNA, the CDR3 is TGCGCCAGCAGCCCCCGGTCCCTGGACGGGGAGCTGTTTTTT.

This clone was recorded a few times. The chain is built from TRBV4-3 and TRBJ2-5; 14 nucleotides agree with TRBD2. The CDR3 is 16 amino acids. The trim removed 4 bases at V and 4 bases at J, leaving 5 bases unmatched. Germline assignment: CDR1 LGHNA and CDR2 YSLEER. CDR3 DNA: TGCGCCAGCAGCCGGGGACTAGCGGGAGTAGGAGAGACCCAGTACTTC. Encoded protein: CASSRGLAGVGETQYF.

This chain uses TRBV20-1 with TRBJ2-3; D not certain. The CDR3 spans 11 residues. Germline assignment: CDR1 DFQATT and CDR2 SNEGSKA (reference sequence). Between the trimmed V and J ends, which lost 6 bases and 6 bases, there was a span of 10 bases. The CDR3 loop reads CSASFGDTQYF. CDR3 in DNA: TGCAGTGCCTCTTTCGGGGATACGCAGTATTTT.

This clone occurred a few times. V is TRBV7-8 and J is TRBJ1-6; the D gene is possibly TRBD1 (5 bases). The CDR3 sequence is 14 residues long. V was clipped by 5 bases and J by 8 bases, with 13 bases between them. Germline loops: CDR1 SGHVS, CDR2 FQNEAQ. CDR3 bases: TGTGCCAGCAGCGCCAGGGTCTGGGATTCACCCCTCCACTTT. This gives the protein CASSARVWDSPLHF.

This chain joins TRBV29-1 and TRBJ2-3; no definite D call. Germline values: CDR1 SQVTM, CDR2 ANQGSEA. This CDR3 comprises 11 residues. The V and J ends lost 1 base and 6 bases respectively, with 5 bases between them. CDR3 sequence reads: CSVEGQDTQYF. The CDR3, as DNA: TGCAGCGTTGAAGGCCAGGATACGCAGTATTTT.

This CDR3 reads CASSPPGGRAEETQYF. The CDR3 coding sequence is TGTGCCAGCTCACCACCCGGCGGGAGGGCCGAGGAGACCCAGTACTTC. The chain carries TRBV18 and TRBJ2-5; 9 bases map to TRBD2. The germline V gene encodes CDR1 KGHSH and CDR2 LQKENI. The CDR3 consists of 16 residues. The J segment lost 5 bases and the V segment lost 0 bases, leaving 7 bases of the junction unmatched.

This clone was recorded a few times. The CDR3 region is CASSHISGLAGAYEQYV. As DNA, the CDR3 is TGCGCCAGCAGCCACATCTCCGGACTAGCGGGTGCCTACGAGCAGTACGTC. The chain couples TRBV4-3 to TRBJ2-7; 11 bases are a match to TRBD2. CDR3 length: 17 residues. Germline V gene sequence: CDR1 LGHNA, CDR2 YSLEER. Losses at the gene ends were 3 bases for V and 2 bases for J; bases not matched to a gene: 9.

For the CDR3, the DNA is TGTGCCAGCAGCCTTAAGACTAGCGGGAGCCAAGAGACCCAGTACTTC. It encodes CASSLKTSGSQETQYF. The chain joins TRBV5-4 to TRBJ2-5; TRBD2 matches 12 bases. The CDR3 sequence is 16 residues long. The ends lost 4 bases at V and 1 base at J; junction bases unmatched: 5. Germline V CDR1 and CDR2: SGHNT, YYREEE (reference sequence).

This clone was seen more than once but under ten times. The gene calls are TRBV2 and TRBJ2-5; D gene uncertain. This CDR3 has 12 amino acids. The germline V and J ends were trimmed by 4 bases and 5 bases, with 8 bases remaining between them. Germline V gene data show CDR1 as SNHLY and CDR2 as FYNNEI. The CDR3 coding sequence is TGTGCCAGCAGTGCTTTGCTGGAGACCCAGTACTTC. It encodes CASSALLETQYF.

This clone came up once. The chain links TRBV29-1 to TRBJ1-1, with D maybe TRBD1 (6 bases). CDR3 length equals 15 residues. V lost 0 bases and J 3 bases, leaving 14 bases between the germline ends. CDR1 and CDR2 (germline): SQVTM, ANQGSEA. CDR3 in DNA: TGCAGCGTTGAAGATGTTTTGGGGGCGGACACTGAAGCTTTCTTT. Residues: CSVEDVLGADTEAFF.

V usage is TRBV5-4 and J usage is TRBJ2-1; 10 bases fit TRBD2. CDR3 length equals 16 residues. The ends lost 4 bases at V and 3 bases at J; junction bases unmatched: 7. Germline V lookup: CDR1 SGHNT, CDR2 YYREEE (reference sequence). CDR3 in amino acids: CASSPPLAGNYNEQFF. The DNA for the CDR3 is TGTGCCAGCAGCCCCCCACTAGCGGGGAACTACAATGAGCAGTTCTTC.

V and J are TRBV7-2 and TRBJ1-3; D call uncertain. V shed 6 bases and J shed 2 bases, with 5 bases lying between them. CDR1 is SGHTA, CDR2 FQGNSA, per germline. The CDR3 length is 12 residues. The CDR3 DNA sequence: TGTGCCAGCAGTAGACCTGGAAACACCATATATTTT. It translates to CASSRPGNTIYF.

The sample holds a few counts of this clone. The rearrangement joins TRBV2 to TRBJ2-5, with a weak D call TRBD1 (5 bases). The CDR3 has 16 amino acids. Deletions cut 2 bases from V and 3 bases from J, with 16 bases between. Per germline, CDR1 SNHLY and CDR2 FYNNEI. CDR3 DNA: TGTGCCAGCAGTGAACAGGGCGCACCCAGGGAAGAGACCCAGTACTTC. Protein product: CASSEQGAPREETQYF.

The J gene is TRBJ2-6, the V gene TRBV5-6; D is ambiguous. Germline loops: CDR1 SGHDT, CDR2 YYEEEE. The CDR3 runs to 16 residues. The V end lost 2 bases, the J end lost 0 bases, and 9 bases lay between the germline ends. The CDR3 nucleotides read TGTGCCAGCAGCTTACAGTCGAGCTCTGGGGCCAACGTCCTGACTTTC. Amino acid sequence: CASSLQSSSGANVLTF.

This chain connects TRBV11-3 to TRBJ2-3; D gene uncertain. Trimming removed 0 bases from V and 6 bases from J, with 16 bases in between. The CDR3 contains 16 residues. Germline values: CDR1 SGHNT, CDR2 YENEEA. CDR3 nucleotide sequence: TGTGCCAGCAGCTTAGATGCCTACCAAAGTCGGGATACGCAGTATTTT. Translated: CASSLDAYQSRDTQYF.